This is a list of T cell receptor beta chains from one sample in a study of blood T cell repertoires in COVID-19. Using immunoSEQ multiplex PCR, the repertoire was profiled, and TCRdb retains in-frame clones only, with some absent. The table shows tens of thousands of clones, with 80% to 90% occurring only once. Material for sequencing was peripheral blood. The receptors come from a woman in her sixties or seventies with active COVID-19. Both conserved end residues are part of each CDR3. D genes are given only for firm matches. Only some rows state a clone size, as once, few, many or a class for expanded clones.

>TRBV2|TRBJ2-7|.|.
TGTGCCAGCAGTGACCGGCAGGTCTACGAGCAGTACTTC
CASSDRQVYEQYF
>TRBV18|TRBJ1-2|TRBD1|.
TGTGCCAGCTCACCACAAAGGAGTACAGGGGGCTCTGGCTACACCTTC
CASSPQRSTGGSGYTF
>TRBV29-1|TRBJ1-2|.|.
TGCAGCGTTGAAGTGGCAGGGCCTAACTATGGCTACACCTTC
CSVEVAGPNYGYTF
>TRBV28|TRBJ2-2|.|.
TGTGCCAGCAGTACAAAGAACACCGGGGAGCTGTTTTTT
CASSTKNTGELFF
>TRBV6-5|TRBJ1-1|TRBD1|.
TGTGCCAGCGTTAATACAGGGGGCGGTGACACTGAAGCTTTCTTT
CASVNTGGGDTEAFF
>TRBV6-5|TRBJ2-1|.|few
TGTGCCAGCAGTTATCGGGTCGGCGGGAATGAGCAGTTCTTC
CASSYRVGGNEQFF
>TRBV3-1/TRBV3-2|TRBJ2-7|TRBD2|.
TGTGCCAGCAGCCCCTGGGGGGGAGGGAAGGGCTACGAGCAGTACTTC
CASSPWGGGKGYEQYF
>TRBV7-3|TRBJ1-2|TRBD1|.
TGTGCCAGCAGCTCCGACAGGGGGCTGGCCTATGGCTACACCTTC
CASSSDRGLAYGYTF
>TRBV9|TRBJ1-2|.|.
TGTGCCAGCAACGATGGGTTGGCGGGGGGGCCTTTAGGCTACACCTTC
CASNDGLAGGPLGYTF
>TRBV15|TRBJ1-4|.|.
TGTGCCACCAGCAGAGGTCTTCCAACTAATGAAAAACTGTTTTTT
CATSRGLPTNEKLFF
>TRBV2|TRBJ2-7|.|.
TGTGCCAGCAGTGAAGGTCAGGGGCACTACGAGCAGTACTTC
CASSEGQGHYEQYF
>TRBV2|TRBJ2-3|TRBD2|.
TGTGCCAGCAGTGCCAGTCGGGGGGGGTCAGATACGCAGTATTTT
CASSASRGGSDTQYF
>TRBV7-8|TRBJ2-3|TRBD1|.
TGTGCCAGCAGTTGGGACAGGGCCACAGATACGCAGTATTTT
CASSWDRATDTQYF
>TRBV4-1|TRBJ2-3|TRBD1|once
TGCGCCAGCAGCCAAGACAGGGGGTGGACACAAGATACGCAGTATTTT
CASSQDRGWTQDTQYF
>TRBV18|TRBJ1-1|TRBD1|.
TGTGCCAGCTCACCTCGGACAGGGAGGGAAACTGAAGCTTTCTTT
CASSPRTGRETEAFF
>TRBV30|TRBJ2-5|.|.
TGTGCCTGGAGTCCCCACACGAAGGAGGTAGAGACCCAGTACTTC
CAWSPHTKEVETQYF
>TRBV5-1|TRBJ2-7|TRBD2|.
TGCGCCAGCAGCTTGAGAGGTAGCGGGAGGACGTACGAGCAGTACTTC
CASSLRGSGRTYEQYF
>TRBV11-2|TRBJ2-5|TRBD2|.
TGTGCCAGCAGCTTAGTACTAGCGGAAGAGACCCAGTACTTC
CASSLVLAEETQYF
>TRBV10-3|TRBJ1-2|TRBD1|.
TGTGCCATCAGGCAGGGGGCGGCCTATGGCTACACCTTC
CAIRQGAAYGYTF
>TRBV18|TRBJ2-5|TRBD2|.
TGTGCCAGCTCACCAGGGCTAGCGGGAGTTGAAGAGACCCAGTACTTC
CASSPGLAGVEETQYF
>TRBV2|TRBJ2-1|TRBD2|.
TGTGCCAGCAGCGACCGAGCTAGCGGATACAATGAGCAGTTCTTC
CASSDRASGYNEQFF
>TRBV7-3|TRBJ2-5|TRBD2|.
TGTGCCAGCAGCCGAGCGGGGGGAGCTGGAGAGACCCAGTACTTC
CASSRAGGAGETQYF
>TRBV28|TRBJ2-7|.|once
TGTGCCAGCAGTTTCACGGACAGAGCTTACGAGCAGTACTTC
CASSFTDRAYEQYF
>TRBV28|TRBJ1-2|.|.
TGTGCCAGCAGTTTTTCCGGGGCGGGGGGCTACACCTTC
CASSFSGAGGYTF
>TRBV14|TRBJ1-1|TRBD1|.
TGTGCCAGCAGCCCTCTGACAGGGTGGGACACTGAAGCTTTCTTT
CASSPLTGWDTEAFF
>TRBV5-6|TRBJ2-3|.|.
TGTGCCAGCAGCCTCCTGGTCGAGGTTACGCAGTATTTT
CASSLLVEVTQYF
>TRBV7-2|TRBJ2-4|TRBD2|.
TGTGCCAGCAGTCTTGGGACTAGCGGGATAAACATTCAGTACTTC
CASSLGTSGINIQYF
>TRBV27|TRBJ1-4|.|.
TGTGCCAGCAGTCCTGTGAGGACTAATGAAAAACTGTTTTTT
CASSPVRTNEKLFF
>TRBV7-2|TRBJ1-1|.|.
TGTGCCAGCAGCTATGGCGGGGGGAACACTGAAGCTTTCTTT
CASSYGGGNTEAFF
>TRBV6-1|TRBJ1-5|.|.
TGTGCCAGCAGTGAGGGCGCCTCTTATTATAGCAATCAGCCCCAGCATTTT
CASSEGASYYSNQPQHF
>TRBV3-1/TRBV3-2|TRBJ2-7|.|.
TGTGCCAGCAGCCAAGCTAGAGCGTGGGTCACGGGTCCGACCTACGAGCAGTACTTC
CASSQARAWVTGPTYEQYF
>TRBV28|TRBJ1-2|TRBD1|.
TGTGCCAGCAGGCGGCCCGGGACAGGGAAGGGCTACACCTTC
CASRRPGTGKGYTF
>TRBV2|TRBJ2-7|.|.
TGTGCCAGCATACTGGCGGTCAGCTCCTACGAGCAGTACTTC
CASILAVSSYEQYF
>TRBV27|TRBJ2-6|TRBD1|.
TGTGCCAGCAGTTTACGACAGGGAGAGGCCTCTGGGGCCAACGTCCTGACTTTC
CASSLRQGEASGANVLTF
>TRBV30|TRBJ2-7|TRBD2|once
TGTGCCTGGAGTGTACTTACTAGCGGTACCTACGAGCAGTACTTC
CAWSVLTSGTYEQYF
>TRBV19|TRBJ2-1|TRBD1|.
TGTGCCAGTAGTATTATATTGTGGTCTCAGGGGGACAATGAGCAGTTCTTC
CASSIILWSQGDNEQFF
>TRBV10-1|TRBJ2-5|.|.
TGCGCCAGCAGTGACCGGACACAACAAGAGACCCAGTACTTC
CASSDRTQQETQYF
>TRBV30|TRBJ2-3|TRBD2|.
TGTGCCTGGACTAATGCGGTAGCGGGAAGCACAGATACGCAGTATTTT
CAWTNAVAGSTDTQYF
>TRBV24-1|TRBJ2-1|TRBD2|.
TGTGCCACCAGTGATTCACCGGGACTAGCGGGAATCTTTTCTGGGAGATCCTACAATGAGCAGTTCTTC
CATSDSPGLAGIFSGRSYNEQFF
>TRBV7-6|TRBJ1-2|.|.
TGTGCCAGCAGCTTAGGTCCCGTCGCTAACTATGGCTACACCTTC
CASSLGPVANYGYTF
>TRBV19|TRBJ1-3|TRBD1|.
TGTGCCAGTAGTATCGGGACAGGGGACACCTCTGGAAACACCATATATTTT
CASSIGTGDTSGNTIYF
>TRBV19|TRBJ2-6|.|.
TGTGCCAGTAGTATCGCCCCGGGATCTGGGGCCAACGTCCTGACTTTC
CASSIAPGSGANVLTF
>TRBV25-1|TRBJ1-4|.|.
TGTGCCAGCAGTGAGGTGGGGGCCCTTAATGAAAAACTGTTTTTT
CASSEVGALNEKLFF
>TRBV3-1/TRBV3-2|TRBJ2-5|.|.
TGTGCCAGCAGCCAAGTGCACAGAAAAGAGACCCAGTACTTC
CASSQVHRKETQYF
>TRBV5-8|TRBJ2-7|.|.
TGTGCCAGCAGCGAAACGACGGTTTGGGGGGTTCCCTACGAGCAGTACTTC
CASSETTVWGVPYEQYF